Listed here are 21 T cell receptor beta chains from one sample, sequenced in a study of T cells in Graves' hyperthyroidism and ophthalmopathy. It was RNA transcripts that yielded the amplified TCR beta CDR3 regions. Using the HTBI primer set, a first-round RT-PCR was run on the TCR CDR3. A single record per CDR3 protein comes from TCRdb applying MiXCR to the multiplex PCR reads. The repertoire holds 620,000 or so distinct CDR3 sequences, with around 13% as singletons. The sample consisted of blood. The receptors were sampled from a woman aged 45-59 years with Graves' ophthalmopathy.

This clonotype was recorded at least ten times. The V and J genes are TRBV18 and TRBJ2-5; D perhaps matches TRBD2 (5 bases). Germline V gene lookup returns CDR1 KGHSH and CDR2 LQKENI. V was trimmed by 0 bases and J by 4 bases, leaving 6 bases between them. The CDR3 runs 13 residues. CDR3 amino acids: CASSPPRVETQYF. CDR3 bases: TGTGCCAGCTCACCACCGAGGGTAGAGACCCAGTACTTC.

This clonotype was counted a few times. V usage is TRBV27 and J usage is TRBJ1-1; weak D call: TRBD1 (6 bases). The V and J ends lost 5 bases and 4 bases respectively, with 14 bases between them. The CDR3 consists of 14 residues. CDR1 is MNHEY and CDR2 is SMNVEV in the germline V gene (reference sequence). In nucleotides, the CDR3 is TGTGCCAGCAGTCCCACGGGGGCAGGCACTGAAGCTTTCTTT. Residues: CASSPTGAGTEAFF.

In its sample, this clonotype was seen a few times. V is TRBV6-6 and J is TRBJ2-1, with 10 bases that match TRBD2. CDR1 is MNHNY and CDR2 is SVGAGI in the germline V gene (reference sequence). J lost 1 base, V lost 0 bases, and 9 bases had no gene match. The CDR3 loop spans 19 amino acids. In DNA form, the CDR3 reads TGTGCCAGCAGTTACTCGTTTCTGGGACTAGCGACATCCTACAATGAGCAGTTCTTC. Its protein is CASSYSFLGLATSYNEQFF.

V gene TRBV7-3 combines with J gene TRBJ2-6; 8 nucleotides agree with TRBD2. V dropped 5 bases and J dropped 1; count of bases not matched to a gene: 4. The CDR3 loop spans 16 amino acids. The germline CDR1 and CDR2 sequences are SGHTA and FQGTGA. CDR3 region: CASSTSGVSGANVLTF. For the CDR3, the DNA is TGTGCCAGCAGCACTAGCGGAGTATCTGGGGCCAACGTCCTGACTTTC.

This clonotype came up a few times. CDR3 in DNA: TGTGCCTGGAGTGTAAGGCATTCACCCCTCCACTTT. Protein sequence: CAWSVRHSPLHF. The chain joins TRBV30 to TRBJ1-6; D ambiguous. The CDR3 extends over 12 amino acids. Germline CDR1 reads GTSNPN; CDR2 reads SVGIG (reference sequence). V lost 0 bases and J 8 bases, leaving 5 bases between the germline ends.

This clonotype came up a few times. The gene calls are TRBV29-1 and TRBJ2-7; a weak D match, TRBD1 (5 bases). The CDR3 extends over 19 amino acids. Germline V lookup: CDR1 SQVTM, CDR2 ANQGSEA. V was shortened by 0 bases and J by 3 bases, with 27 bases between the two germline ends. The CDR3 protein is CSVEDRSRQSGSTIYEQYF. The CDR3 DNA reads as TGCAGCGTTGAAGACCGATCCCGACAGTCCGGTAGCACCATCTACGAGCAGTACTTC.

The genes are TRBV19 and TRBJ1-2; the match to TRBD1 covers 7 bases. The junction had 6 bases not matched to a gene; V was cut back by 6 bases and J by 2 bases. The CDR3 has 14 amino acids. In germline, CDR1 is LNHDA, CDR2 SQIVND (reference sequence). CDR3 sequence (DNA): TGTGCCAGTAGATCCTGGACAGGAAACTATGGCTACACCTTC. As protein: CASRSWTGNYGYTF.

The rearrangement joins TRBV7-8 to TRBJ1-2; D unresolved. This CDR3 has 14 residues. Per the germline V gene, CDR1 is SGHVS and CDR2 is FQNEAQ. The V end lost 1 base, the J end lost 2 bases, and 8 bases lay between the germline ends. The CDR3 bases are TGTGCCAGCAGCTTAGACAAACTAAACTATGGCTACACCTTC. It specifies CASSLDKLNYGYTF. Combining the CDR3 with reference TRBV7-8 and TRBJ1-2 gives the whole variable domain GAGVSQSPRYKVAKRGQDVALRCDPISGHVSLFWYQQALGQGPEFLTYFQNEAQLDKSGLPSDRFFAERPEGSVSTLKIQRTQQEDSAVYLCASSLDKLNYGYTFGSGTRLTVV.

V is TRBV5-8 and J is TRBJ2-2, with 8 bases matching TRBD1. Germline CDR1 and CDR2: SGHTS and YDEGEE. There are 21 residues in the CDR3. Trimming at V came to 0 bases and at J to 1 base, leaving 17 bases not matched to a gene. CDR3 sequence: CASSLAPGGAKERGNTGELFF. The CDR3 nucleotides are TGTGCCAGCAGCTTGGCCCCAGGGGGCGCGAAAGAAAGGGGGAACACCGGGGAGCTGTTTTTT.

The V call is TRBV19, the J call TRBJ1-1, with a possible D match to TRBD1 (5 bases). Per germline, CDR1 LNHDA and CDR2 SQIVND (reference sequence). This CDR3 has 14 residues. V was clipped by 5 bases and J by 4 bases, with 14 bases between them. The CDR3 loop reads CASSRTGPGTEAFF. The CDR3 region has the DNA TGTGCCAGTAGTCGGACGGGGCCCGGCACTGAAGCTTTCTTT.

This clonotype was seen repeatedly, ten times or more. The rearrangement joins TRBV7-8 to TRBJ1-2; 8 nucleotides agree with TRBD1. V trimming: 2 bases; J trimming: 6 bases; junction bases outside the gene matches: 8. The germline gives CDR1 SGHVS, CDR2 FQNEAQ. The CDR3 has 15 residues. Written as DNA, the CDR3 is TGTGCCAGCAGCTTACTCGGACAGGGTTTGAATGGCTACACCTTC. Translating it yields CASSLLGQGLNGYTF.

Note on this clonotype: This clone may be a read error of a much larger clone one base away. The rearrangement links TRBV15 to TRBJ1-1; 10 bases align to TRBD1. CDR1 is LNHNV, CDR2 YYDKDF, per germline (reference sequence). This CDR3 comprises 17 residues. DNA of the CDR3: TGTGCCACCAGCAGAAACCGGGACAGGGGAAGGAGCACTGGAGCTTTCTTT. It translates to CATSRNRDRGRSTGAFF.

This clonotype was seen many times. The rearrangement uses TRBV5-6 and TRBJ1-1, with 7 nucleotides matching TRBD1. CDR3 size: 15 residues. The V and J ends lost 1 base and 3 bases, in that order; junction bases with no gene match: 6. In germline, CDR1 is SGHDT, CDR2 YYEEEE. The DNA for the CDR3 is TGTGCCAGCAGCTTGCAGGGGCAGGGGGACACTGAAGCTTTCTTT. This encodes CASSLQGQGDTEAFF.

This clonotype has at least ten counts. The chain is built from TRBV30 and TRBJ2-1, with 7 positions matching TRBD2. The CDR3 covers 17 residues. The ends lost 0 bases at V and 2 bases at J; junction bases unmatched: 10. Germline assignment: CDR1 GTSNPN and CDR2 SVGIG (reference sequence). CDR3 sequence reads: CAWSVRFGTTPYNEQFF. The CDR3 region has the DNA TGTGCCTGGAGTGTACGATTTGGGACTACCCCCTACAATGAGCAGTTCTTC. Supplemented by reference TRBV30 and TRBJ2-1, the full variable domain reads SQTIHQWPATLVQPVGSPLSLECTVEGTSNPNLYWYRQAAGRGLQLLFYSVGIGQISSEVPQNLSASRPQDRQFILSSKKLLLSDSGFYLCAWSVRFGTTPYNEQFFGPGTRLTVL.

This clonotype was detected many times. This chain links TRBV7-2 with TRBJ2-7, with TRBD2 identical over 11 bases. The ends lost 4 bases at V and 3 bases at J; junction bases unmatched: 5. From germline, CDR1 is SGHTA and CDR2 FQGNSA. The CDR3 contains 15 residues. The chain's CDR3 is CASSSTGTSGYEQYF. The DNA for the CDR3 is TGTGCCAGCAGCTCTACAGGGACTAGCGGCTACGAGCAGTACTTC.

This chain links TRBV20-1 with TRBJ2-7, with TRBD2 matching over 10 bases. The junction had 3 bases not matched to a gene; V was cut back by 2 bases and J by 5 bases. The germline V gene encodes CDR1 DFQATT and CDR2 SNEGSKA (reference sequence). The CDR3 totals 13 residues. Here the CDR3 reads CSARSGLANEQYF. CDR3 DNA: TGCAGTGCTAGATCGGGACTAGCGAACGAGCAGTACTTC.

The chain couples TRBV3-1 to TRBJ2-1, with no clear D. This CDR3 has 12 amino acids. V was pared by 4 bases and J by 9 bases, with 10 bases between. Germline assignment: CDR1 LGHDT and CDR2 YNNKEL (reference sequence). The CDR3 bases are TGTGCCAGCAGCCGCGAGGCAACTGAGCAGTTCTTC. Protein: CASSREATEQFF.

This clonotype showed up just a few times. The V gene is TRBV20-1, the J gene TRBJ1-1; D gene ambiguous. CDR1 and CDR2 from the germline V gene are DFQATT and SNEGSKA (reference sequence). V was pared by 4 bases and J by 7 bases, with 13 bases between. The CDR3 spans 12 residues. The CDR3 region has the DNA TGCAGTGCTAACATTGCCGACGTTGAAGCTTTCTTT. Translated: CSANIADVEAFF.

There are a few counts of this clonotype. The chain combines TRBV12-3 or TRBV12-4 with TRBJ1-1; 11 bases map to TRBD1. The CDR3 is 15 residues long. V was clipped by 2 bases and J by 6 bases; unmatched bases: 5. The CDR3 region is CASSLRTGGISEAFF. The CDR3 bases are TGTGCCAGCAGTTTAAGGACAGGGGGCATCTCTGAAGCTTTCTTT.

This clonotype has just a few counts. This chain links TRBV5-1 with TRBJ1-6; D possibly corresponds to TRBD1 (5 bases). The germline V and J ends were trimmed by 0 bases and 5 bases, with 15 bases remaining between them. The CDR3 is 17 amino acids. Germline V gives CDR1 SGHRS, CDR2 YFSETQ. CDR3 nucleotide sequence: TGCGCCAGCAGCTTGGGCGGGACCCGGACGGATAATTCACCCCTCCACTTT. This gives the protein CASSLGGTRTDNSPLHF. Variable domain in full (rest from reference TRBV5-1 and TRBJ1-6): KAGVTQTPRYLIKTRGQQVTLSCSPISGHRSVSWYQQTPGQGLQFLFEYFSETQRNKGNFPGRFSGRQFSNSRSEMNVSTLELGDSALYLCASSLGGTRTDNSPLHFGNGTRLTVT.

The sample holds many counts of this clonotype. The chain has TRBV6-2 or TRBV6-3 and TRBJ2-3; TRBD2 matches 13 bases. The CDR3 extends over 19 amino acids. Trimming removed 2 bases from V and 1 base from J; junction bases left unmatched: 9. The germline V gene encodes CDR1 MNHEY and CDR2 SVGEGT. CDR3 nucleotides: TGTGCCAGCAGTTACCAATCGGGACTAGCGGGACGTGGCACAGATACGCAGTATTTT. This codes for CASSYQSGLAGRGTDTQYF.